Below are 32 T cell receptor beta chains sequenced from a single sample in a study of blood T cell repertoires in COVID-19. Assay: immunoSEQ multiplex PCR; the TCRdb copy retains only in-frame clones and omits some. The profile covers nearly 55,000 clones, with 70% to 90% appearing a single time and 10% to 15% taken by the ten largest. The sample was peripheral blood. These receptors were taken from a man aged 65 to 79 with active COVID-19.

The V gene is TRBV5-1, the J gene TRBJ1-2; tentatively, D is TRBD1 (6 bases). Between the trimmed V and J ends, which lost 1 base and 4 bases, there was a span of 14 bases. From germline, CDR1 is SGHRS and CDR2 YFSETQ. The CDR3 covers 15 residues. In DNA form, the CDR3 reads TGCGCCAGCAGCTTGTTGGCGGGGGCAGCCTATGGCTACACCTTC. It yields the protein CASSLLAGAAYGYTF.

The gene calls are TRBV29-1 and TRBJ2-7, with D possibly matching TRBD1 (5 bases). V lost 4 bases and J lost 1, with 8 bases in between. Germline assignment: CDR1 SQVTM and CDR2 ANQGSEA. This CDR3 has 12 residues. The CDR3 reads CSVVRGSYEQYF. As DNA, the CDR3 is TGCAGCGTTGTAAGGGGATCCTACGAGCAGTACTTC.

This clone has only one observation. The gene calls are TRBV5-1 and TRBJ1-3; 12 bases line up with TRBD1. Germline lookup yields CDR1 SGHRS and CDR2 YFSETQ. This CDR3 has 15 amino acids. V shed 4 bases, J shed 4 bases, and the junction held 3 bases outside the gene matches. The DNA for the CDR3 is TGCGCCAGCAGCCCCGGGACAGGGGGCGGAAACACCATATATTTT. Encoded protein: CASSPGTGGGNTIYF.

V and J are TRBV18 and TRBJ2-2; 7 positions agree with TRBD2. This CDR3 has 14 amino acids. The J segment lost 4 bases and the V segment lost 6 bases, leaving 5 bases of the junction unmatched. CDR1 and CDR2 from the germline V gene are KGHSH and LQKENI. The DNA for the CDR3 is TGTGCCAGCTCCCCCGGGACTATCACCGGGGAGCTGTTTTTT. It is translated as CASSPGTITGELFF. The complete variable domain, with remaining parts taken from reference TRBV18 and TRBJ2-2, reads NAGVMQNPRHLVRRRGQEARLRCSPMKGHSHVYWYRQLPEEGLKFMVYLQKENIIDESGMPKERFSAEFPKEGPSILRIQQVVRGDSAAYFCASSPGTITGELFFGEGSRLTVL.

The chain employs TRBV5-5 and TRBJ1-1, with 7 bases lining up with TRBD1. Per germline, CDR1 SGHKS and CDR2 YYEKEE (reference sequence). V shed 4 bases and J 1 base; nucleotides not matched to a gene: 4. CDR3 size: 14 residues. CDR3 in amino acids: CASSTRTGNTEAFF. The CDR3 nucleotides read TGTGCCAGCAGCACGAGGACAGGGAACACTGAAGCTTTCTTT.

The chain uses TRBV6-2 or TRBV6-3 and TRBJ1-4, with D possibly being TRBD1 (6 bases). V dropped 2 bases and J dropped 6 bases, with 10 bases sitting between them. This CDR3 contains 14 residues. Germline-derived CDR1 and CDR2 are MNHEY and SVGEGT. The CDR3 nucleotides read TGTGCCAGCAGTTACGGACAGTGGGATGAAAAACTGTTTTTT. This codes for CASSYGQWDEKLFF.

The rearrangement uses TRBV19 and TRBJ2-1, with 11 bases that match TRBD2. CDR1 LNHDA and CDR2 SQIVND come from the germline V gene (reference sequence). CDR3 length: 15 residues. V trimming: 3 bases; J trimming: 9 bases; junction bases outside the gene matches: 7. CDR3 coding DNA: TGTGCCAGTAGTATCGGACTAGCGGGCGACTCTGAGCAGTTCTTC. Its protein product is CASSIGLAGDSEQFF.

The V call is TRBV10-1, the J call TRBJ2-7; 9 positions agree with TRBD1. Germline-derived CDR1 and CDR2 are WNHNN and SYGVQD (reference sequence). The CDR3 loop spans 15 amino acids. The trim removed 6 bases at V and 3 bases at J, leaving 9 bases unmatched. The CDR3 loop is CASSSRDRDIYEQYF. The CDR3 nucleotides are TGCGCCAGCAGCTCCCGGGACAGGGATATCTACGAGCAGTACTTC.

This sequence joins TRBV19 and TRBJ1-1; D is unclear. V gave up 6 bases and J gave up 4 bases, with 6 bases separating them. Germline CDR1 LNHDA, CDR2 SQIVND (reference sequence). The CDR3 has 11 residues. The CDR3 spells CASRHFTEAFF. CDR3 nucleotides: TGTGCCAGTAGACATTTCACTGAAGCTTTCTTT.

J is TRBJ2-5 and V is TRBV6-5; TRBD2 agrees at 11 bases. V lost 7 bases and J lost 7; bases outside the gene matches: 11. Per germline, CDR1 MNHEY and CDR2 SVGAGI. The CDR3 covers 15 residues. CDR3 nucleotides: TGTGCCAGCAATGCTGTAGCGGGGGGGCAGGGGACCCAGTACTTC. Translating it yields CASNAVAGGQGTQYF.

This chain joins TRBV10-3 and TRBJ2-7, with TRBD1 matching 8 bases. Germline trimming cut 4 bases from V and 3 bases from J; bases unmatched to any gene: 8. Germline V gene sequence: CDR1 ENHRY, CDR2 SYGVKD. This CDR3 has 15 residues. CDR3: CAISGLGQAYYEQYF. The CDR3 coding sequence is TGTGCCATCAGTGGACTGGGACAGGCCTACTACGAGCAGTACTTC.

V gene TRBV10-3 combines with J gene TRBJ2-3; 13 bases line up with TRBD2. The CDR3 runs 16 residues. Germline V gives CDR1 ENHRY, CDR2 SYGVKD. The ends lost 11 bases at V and 2 bases at J; junction bases unmatched: 10. The CDR3, as DNA: TGTGCCTCCCAGCGGGGACTAGCGGGGCCCACAGATACGCAGTATTTT. It specifies CASQRGLAGPTDTQYF.

In its sample, this clone was seen once. The chain carries TRBV5-6 and TRBJ1-4; tentatively, D is TRBD1 (5 bases). In germline, CDR1 is SGHDT, CDR2 YYEEEE. CDR3 size: 13 residues. The V gene lost 4 bases and the J gene lost 8 bases, with 12 bases spanning the gap. The CDR3 DNA is TGTGCCAGCAGCACGGACATCGGGGAAAAACTGTTTTTT. This codes for CASSTDIGEKLFF.

In nucleotides, the CDR3 is TGTGCTAGTGGTTTGGGTGGGGGGGGAATCTCCTACAATGAGCAGTTCTTC. Amino acids: CASGLGGGGISYNEQFF. The chain joins TRBV12-5 to TRBJ2-1, with TRBD2 identical over 7 bases. The CDR3 consists of 17 residues. Germline V lookup: CDR1 LGHNT, CDR2 FRNRAP. Losses at the gene ends were 1 base for V and 0 bases for J; bases not matched to a gene: 6. Supplemented by reference TRBV12-5 and TRBJ2-1, the full variable domain reads DARVTQTPRHKVTEMGQEVTMRCQPILGHNTVFWYRQTMMQGLELLAYFRNRAPLDDSGMPKDRFSAEMPDATLATLKIQPSEPRDSAVYFCASGLGGGGISYNEQFFGPGTRLTVL.

The V gene is TRBV7-8, the J gene TRBJ1-1, with 10 bases aligning to TRBD1. Trimming at V came to 2 bases and at J to 4 bases, leaving 1 base not matched to a gene. CDR3 size: 14 residues. Germline V gene data show CDR1 as SGHVS and CDR2 as FQNEAQ. CDR3 sequence: CASSLRTGGTEAFF. In DNA form, the CDR3 reads TGTGCCAGCAGCTTAAGGACAGGGGGCACTGAAGCTTTCTTT.

The V gene is TRBV19, the J gene TRBJ1-2, with D perhaps TRBD1 (6 bases). This CDR3 is 15 amino acids long. Between the trimmed V and J ends, which lost 9 bases and 7 bases, there was a span of 24 bases. The germline V gene encodes CDR1 LNHDA and CDR2 SQIVND (reference sequence). For the CDR3, the DNA is TGTGCCAGCAAACCCTCCGGGACACCGGGGTTTGGCTACACCTTC. It encodes CASKPSGTPGFGYTF.

The rearrangement links TRBV9 to TRBJ1-2, with a possible D match to TRBD1 (5 bases). The V end was cut by 0 bases, the J end by 4 bases, with 10 bases between. The CDR3 runs to 14 residues. Germline CDR1 reads SGDLS; CDR2 reads YYNGEE. The chain's CDR3 is CASSVAVGGYGYTF. CDR3 nucleotide sequence: TGTGCCAGCAGCGTAGCTGTGGGGGGCTATGGCTACACCTTC.

The chain has TRBV11-2 and TRBJ1-2; TRBD1 matches at 7 bases. Germline V CDR1 and CDR2: SGHAT, FQNNGV. Trimming cost V 5 bases and J 8 bases; bases outside gene matches: 11. The CDR3 is 14 residues long. CDR3 nucleotides: TGTGCCAGCAGCCCAACACAGGGGAAAGAAGGCTACACCTTC. This translates into CASSPTQGKEGYTF.

This clone occurred a few times. The J gene is TRBJ1-5, the V gene TRBV5-1; 9 positions agree with TRBD1. V was pared by 3 bases and J by 7 bases, with 5 bases of the junction left unmatched. CDR1 SGHRS and CDR2 YFSETQ come from the germline V gene. CDR3 length equals 14 residues. The CDR3 region has the DNA TGCGCCAGCAGCTCCAGACAGGGGGGCCAGCCCCAGCATTTT. Protein: CASSSRQGGQPQHF.

The chain uses TRBV3-1 (or the pseudogene TRBV3-2) and TRBJ1-2; 8 bases fit TRBD1. Unmatched junction bases numbered 8, after V lost 0 bases and J lost 8 bases. CDR3 length: 15 residues. The germline gives CDR1 LGHDT, CDR2 YNNKEL (reference sequence). For the CDR3, the DNA is TGTGCCAGCAGCCAAGATATGAGGACAGGGAGCGGCTACACCTTC. Its protein is CASSQDMRTGSGYTF.

This chain joins TRBV3-1 (or the pseudogene TRBV3-2) and TRBJ1-4; D might be TRBD1 (6 bases). The germline gives CDR1 LGHDT, CDR2 YNNKEL (reference sequence). Trimming shortened V by 1 base and J by 3 bases, and 15 bases separated the two germline ends. The CDR3 runs to 17 residues. CDR3 bases: TGTGCCAGCAGCCAAGTAGGGGGGGGCGCAGCTAATGAAAAACTGTTTTTT. It yields the protein CASSQVGGGAANEKLFF.

The CDR3 sequence: CASRGEPYNEQFF. The CDR3 DNA sequence: TGTGCCAGCCGCGGGGAACCCTACAATGAGCAGTTCTTC. The chain links TRBV7-2 to TRBJ2-1; D is perhaps TRBD2 (6 bases). There are 13 residues in the CDR3. V lost 8 bases and J lost 2, with 10 bases in between. Germline CDR1 and CDR2: SGHTA and FQGNSA.

The chain joins TRBV6-5 to TRBJ1-4, with D tentatively TRBD1 (5 bases). V lost 7 bases and J 2 bases, leaving 8 bases between the germline ends. The CDR3 consists of 13 residues. CDR1 MNHEY and CDR2 SVGAGI come from the germline V gene. Written as DNA, the CDR3 is TGTGCCAGCATGGGGGGGACTAATGAAAAACTGTTTTTT. It codes for CASMGGTNEKLFF.

The genes are TRBV29-1 and TRBJ1-2; 8 bases are a match to TRBD1. This CDR3 is 12 amino acids long. V dropped 7 bases and J dropped 5; count of bases not matched to a gene: 6. The germline gives CDR1 SQVTM, CDR2 ANQGSEA. CDR3 loop: CSGGQGTYGYTF. The CDR3 bases are TGCAGCGGAGGACAGGGAACTTATGGCTACACCTTC.

The rearrangement joins TRBV6-2 or TRBV6-3 to TRBJ2-2, with 7 positions matching TRBD1. This CDR3 has 17 residues. After removal of 2 bases from V and 3 bases from J, the junction contained 9 bases not matched to a gene. CDR1 is MNHEY and CDR2 is SVGEGT in the germline V gene. CDR3 nucleotides: TGTGCCAGCAGTTACGCGGTCCGACAGGGTTACACCGGGGAGCTGTTTTTT. Translated, it gives CASSYAVRQGYTGELFF.

The chain combines TRBV27 with TRBJ1-2; TRBD1 might be the D (6 bases). Germline CDR1 MNHEY, CDR2 SMNVEV (reference sequence). The V gene lost 6 bases and the J gene lost 5 bases, with 22 bases spanning the gap. The CDR3 loop spans 16 amino acids. CDR3 coding DNA: TGTGCCAGCAGCTACCTATTTACCGGGACAACTTATGGCTACACCTTC. Protein: CASSYLFTGTTYGYTF.

The chain has TRBV5-1 and TRBJ1-2, with TRBD1 matching over 9 bases. CDR1 SGHRS and CDR2 YFSETQ come from the germline V gene. The ends lost 3 bases at V and 8 bases at J; junction bases unmatched: 8. The CDR3 totals 14 residues. The CDR3 DNA sequence: TGCGCCAGCAGCTCGGACAGGGGTTGGGAGGGCTACACCTTC. It codes for CASSSDRGWEGYTF.

J is TRBJ2-7 and V is TRBV2, with D hard to call. The CDR3 is made up of 13 amino acids. Trimming shortened V by 5 bases and J by 0 bases, and 8 bases separated the two germline ends. The germline gives CDR1 SNHLY, CDR2 FYNNEI. CDR3 nucleotides: TGTGCCAGCAGTACAGCCCTCTCCTACGAGCAGTACTTC. This sequence encodes CASSTALSYEQYF. The full variable domain, with the rest looked up from reference TRBV2 and TRBJ2-7, is EPEVTQTPSHQVTQMGQEVILRCVPISNHLYFYWYRQILGQKVEFLVSFYNNEISEKSEIFDDQFSVERPDGSNFTLKIRSTKLEDSAMYFCASSTALSYEQYFGPGTRLTVT.

The chain combines TRBV21-1 with TRBJ2-5; the DNA was not compared with TRBD1, the D call given in the table. TRBV21-1 is a recognized pseudogene. The CDR3 sequence is 17 residues long. CDR3 amino acids: CASSGGLDREEQETQYF. CDR3 nucleotides: TGTGCCAGCAGCGGAGGTCTAGACAGGGAGGAACAAGAGACCCAGTACTTC.

This chain uses TRBV6-5 with TRBJ1-4, with D unresolved. CDR1 and CDR2 (germline): MNHEY, SVGAGI. With 7 bases removed from V and 3 bases from J, the gap between germline ends came to 9 bases. This CDR3 comprises 13 residues. The CDR3 region is CASKSRANEKLFF. CDR3 DNA: TGTGCCAGCAAGAGCCGGGCTAATGAAAAACTGTTTTTT.

The CDR3 sequence is CASSYSELTYEQYF. The CDR3, as DNA: TGTGCCAGCAGTTACTCGGAGTTGACCTACGAGCAGTACTTC. This sequence joins TRBV6-2 or TRBV6-3 and TRBJ2-7, with unresolved D. The V gene's germline CDR1 is MNHEY and CDR2 SVGEGT. Trimming left V 0 bases short and J 2 bases short, with 8 bases between. CDR3 size: 14 residues.

The V gene is TRBV4-1, the J gene TRBJ2-1; 8 positions agree with TRBD1. This CDR3 has 15 amino acids. With 1 base clipped from V and 3 bases from J, the junction kept 2 bases outside the gene matches. The V gene's germline CDR1 is MGHRA and CDR2 YSYEKL. This CDR3 reads CASSQGGQVYNEQFF. The CDR3 DNA follows: TGCGCCAGCAGCCAAGGGGGACAGGTCTACAATGAGCAGTTCTTC.